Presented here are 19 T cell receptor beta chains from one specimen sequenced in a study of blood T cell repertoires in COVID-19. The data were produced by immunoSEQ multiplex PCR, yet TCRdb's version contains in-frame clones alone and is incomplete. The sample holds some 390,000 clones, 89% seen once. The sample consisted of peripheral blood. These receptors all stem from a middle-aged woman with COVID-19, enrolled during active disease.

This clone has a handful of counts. The CDR3 DNA reads as TGTGCCAGCAGCCGGACTAGCGGGGACTACGAGCAGTACTTC. Residues: CASSRTSGDYEQYF. The chain uses TRBV3-1 (or the pseudogene TRBV3-2) and TRBJ2-7, with 12 bases identical to TRBD2. CDR3 length: 14 amino acids. The germline V gene has CDR1 LGHDT and CDR2 YNNKEL (reference sequence). J gave up 3 bases and V 4 bases, and 1 base lay outside the gene matches.

This CDR3 is CASSEIAGVYNEQFF. For the CDR3, the DNA is TGTGCCAGCAGCGAAATCGCGGGGGTCTACAATGAGCAGTTCTTC. V usage is TRBV3-1 (or the pseudogene TRBV3-2) and J usage is TRBJ2-1, with TRBD2 matching 7 bases. The CDR3 has 15 residues. Germline V gives CDR1 LGHDT, CDR2 YNNKEL (reference sequence). After removal of 5 bases from V and 3 bases from J, the junction contained 7 bases not matched to a gene.

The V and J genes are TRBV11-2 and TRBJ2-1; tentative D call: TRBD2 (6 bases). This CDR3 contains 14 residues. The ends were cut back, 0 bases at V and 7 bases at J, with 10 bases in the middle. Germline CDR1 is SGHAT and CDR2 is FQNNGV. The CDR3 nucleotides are TGTGCCAGCAGCTTAGAAACGGAGGGAAATGAGCAGTTCTTC. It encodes CASSLETEGNEQFF. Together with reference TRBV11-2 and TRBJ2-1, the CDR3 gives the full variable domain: EAGVAQSPRYKIIEKRQSVAFWCNPISGHATLYWYQQILGQGPKLLIQFQNNGVVDDSQLPKDRFSAERLKGVDSTLKIQPAKLEDSAVYLCASSLETEGNEQFFGPGTRLTVL.

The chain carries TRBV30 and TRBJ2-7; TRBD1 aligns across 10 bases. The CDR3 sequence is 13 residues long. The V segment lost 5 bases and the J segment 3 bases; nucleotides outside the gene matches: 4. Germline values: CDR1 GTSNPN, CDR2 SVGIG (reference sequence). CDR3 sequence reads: CAWSRDRGYEQYF. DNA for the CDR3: TGTGCCTGGTCCCGGGACAGGGGCTACGAGCAGTACTTC.

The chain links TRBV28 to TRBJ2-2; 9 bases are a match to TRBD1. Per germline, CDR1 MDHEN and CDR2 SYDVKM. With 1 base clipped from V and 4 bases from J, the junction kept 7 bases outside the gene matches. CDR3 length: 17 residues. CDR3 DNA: TGTGCCAGCAGTTTATATCGGACAGGGGTCACCACCGGGGAGCTGTTTTTT. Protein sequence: CASSLYRTGVTTGELFF.

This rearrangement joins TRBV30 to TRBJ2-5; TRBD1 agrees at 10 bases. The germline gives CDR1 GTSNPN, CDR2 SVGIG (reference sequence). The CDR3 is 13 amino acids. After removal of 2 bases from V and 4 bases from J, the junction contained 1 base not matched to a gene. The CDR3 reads CAWSRDRGETQYF. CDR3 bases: TGTGCCTGGAGTAGGGACAGGGGAGAGACCCAGTACTTC.

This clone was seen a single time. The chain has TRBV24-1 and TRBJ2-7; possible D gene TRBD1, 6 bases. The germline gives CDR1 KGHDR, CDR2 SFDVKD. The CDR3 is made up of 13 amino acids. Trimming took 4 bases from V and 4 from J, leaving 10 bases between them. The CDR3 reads CATSEPGQYEQYF. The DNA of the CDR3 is TGTGCCACCAGTGAACCCGGACAGTACGAGCAGTACTTC.

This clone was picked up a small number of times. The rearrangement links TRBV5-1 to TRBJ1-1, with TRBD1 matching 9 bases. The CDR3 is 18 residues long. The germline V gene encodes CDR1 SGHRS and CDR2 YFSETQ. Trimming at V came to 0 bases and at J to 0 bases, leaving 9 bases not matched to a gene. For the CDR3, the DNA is TGCGCCAGCAGCTTGGCCGGGACAGGGTTAGGTATGAACACTGAAGCTTTCTTT. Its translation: CASSLAGTGLGMNTEAFF.

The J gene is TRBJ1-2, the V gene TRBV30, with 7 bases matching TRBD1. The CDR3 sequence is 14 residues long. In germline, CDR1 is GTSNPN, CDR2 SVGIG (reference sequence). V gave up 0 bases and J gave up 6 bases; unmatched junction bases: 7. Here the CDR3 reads CAWSVGRGVNGYTF. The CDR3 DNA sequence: TGTGCCTGGAGTGTAGGCAGGGGGGTTAATGGCTACACCTTC.

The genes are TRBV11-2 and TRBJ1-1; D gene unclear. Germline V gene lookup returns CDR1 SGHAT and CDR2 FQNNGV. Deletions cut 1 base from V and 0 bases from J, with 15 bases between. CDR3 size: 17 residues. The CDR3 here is CASSLGLLEYMNTEAFF. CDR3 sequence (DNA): TGTGCCAGCAGCTTAGGGCTTCTGGAGTACATGAACACTGAAGCTTTCTTT.

DNA for the CDR3: TGTGCCAGTAGTATCCTTAATAGCGGCGTCTGGGACTATGGCTACACCTTC. Amino acids: CASSILNSGVWDYGYTF. This rearrangement joins TRBV19 to TRBJ1-2; D uncertain. With 3 bases removed from V and 3 bases from J, the gap between germline ends came to 20 bases. Germline CDR1 reads LNHDA; CDR2 reads SQIVND (reference sequence). This CDR3 has 17 amino acids.

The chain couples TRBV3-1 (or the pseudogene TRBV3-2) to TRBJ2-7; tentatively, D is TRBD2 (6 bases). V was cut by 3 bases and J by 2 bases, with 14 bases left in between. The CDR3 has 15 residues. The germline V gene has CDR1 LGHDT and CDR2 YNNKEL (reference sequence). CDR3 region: CASSHDQPGAYEQYF. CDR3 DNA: TGTGCCAGCAGCCACGACCAACCGGGGGCCTACGAGCAGTACTTC.

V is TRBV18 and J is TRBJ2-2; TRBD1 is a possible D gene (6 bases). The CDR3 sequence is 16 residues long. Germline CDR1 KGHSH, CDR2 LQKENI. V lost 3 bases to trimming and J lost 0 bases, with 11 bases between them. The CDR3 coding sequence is TGTGCCAGCTCACCCCTACAGGGTGCGAACACCGGGGAGCTGTTTTTT. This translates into CASSPLQGANTGELFF.

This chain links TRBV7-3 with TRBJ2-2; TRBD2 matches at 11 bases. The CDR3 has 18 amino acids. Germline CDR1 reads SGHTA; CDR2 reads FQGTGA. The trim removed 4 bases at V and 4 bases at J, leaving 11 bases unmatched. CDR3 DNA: TGTGCCAGCAGCTCCGACATACTAGCGGGAGTTGCCACCGGGGAGCTGTTTTTT. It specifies CASSSDILAGVATGELFF.

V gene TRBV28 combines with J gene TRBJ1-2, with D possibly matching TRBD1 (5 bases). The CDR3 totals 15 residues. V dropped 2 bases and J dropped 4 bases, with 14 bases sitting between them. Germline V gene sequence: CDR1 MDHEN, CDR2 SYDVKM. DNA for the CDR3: TGTGCCAGCAGTTTAAGGGGTCCTCTACTCTATGGCTACACCTTC. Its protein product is CASSLRGPLLYGYTF.

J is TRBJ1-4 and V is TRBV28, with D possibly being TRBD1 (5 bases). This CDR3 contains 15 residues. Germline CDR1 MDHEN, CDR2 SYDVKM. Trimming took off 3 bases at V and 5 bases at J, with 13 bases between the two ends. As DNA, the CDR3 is TGTGCCAGCAGTTTGTTCGCTGCAGGGAATGAAAAACTGTTTTTT. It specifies CASSLFAAGNEKLFF.

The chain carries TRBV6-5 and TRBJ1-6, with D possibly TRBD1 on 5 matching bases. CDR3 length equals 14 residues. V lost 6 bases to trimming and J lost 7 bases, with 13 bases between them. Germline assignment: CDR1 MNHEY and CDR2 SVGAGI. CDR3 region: CASSPRDRNSPLHF. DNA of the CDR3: TGTGCCAGCAGCCCCAGGGATAGGAATTCACCCCTCCACTTT.

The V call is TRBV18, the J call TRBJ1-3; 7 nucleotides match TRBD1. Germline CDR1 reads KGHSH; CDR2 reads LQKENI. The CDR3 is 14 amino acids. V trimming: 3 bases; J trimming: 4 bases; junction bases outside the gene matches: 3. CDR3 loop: CASSPDRRGNTIYF. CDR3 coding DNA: TGTGCCAGCTCACCGGACAGGAGGGGAAACACCATATATTTT. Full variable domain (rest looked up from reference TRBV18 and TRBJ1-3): NAGVMQNPRHLVRRRGQEARLRCSPMKGHSHVYWYRQLPEEGLKFMVYLQKENIIDESGMPKERFSAEFPKEGPSILRIQQVVRGDSAAYFCASSPDRRGNTIYFGEGSWLTVV.

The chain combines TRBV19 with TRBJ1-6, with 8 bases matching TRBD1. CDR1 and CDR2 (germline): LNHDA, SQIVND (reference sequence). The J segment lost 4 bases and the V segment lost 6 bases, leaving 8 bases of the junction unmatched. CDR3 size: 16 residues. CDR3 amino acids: CASSGDRGNYNSPLHF. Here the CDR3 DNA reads TGTGCCAGTAGCGGTGACAGGGGCAATTATAATTCACCCCTCCACTTT.